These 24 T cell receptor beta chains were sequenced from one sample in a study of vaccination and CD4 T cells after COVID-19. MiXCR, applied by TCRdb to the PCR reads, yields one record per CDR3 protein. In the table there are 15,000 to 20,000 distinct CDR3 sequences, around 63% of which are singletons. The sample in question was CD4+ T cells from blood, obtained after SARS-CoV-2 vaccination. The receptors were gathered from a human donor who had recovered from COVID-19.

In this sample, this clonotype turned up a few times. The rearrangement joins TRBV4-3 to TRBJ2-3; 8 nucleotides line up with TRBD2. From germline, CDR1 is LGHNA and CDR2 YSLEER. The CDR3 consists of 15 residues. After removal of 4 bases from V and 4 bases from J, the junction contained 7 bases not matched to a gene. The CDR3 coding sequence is TGCGCCAGCAGCCCGGGGGGACTAGTCGCAGATACGCAGTATTTT. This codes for CASSPGGLVADTQYF.

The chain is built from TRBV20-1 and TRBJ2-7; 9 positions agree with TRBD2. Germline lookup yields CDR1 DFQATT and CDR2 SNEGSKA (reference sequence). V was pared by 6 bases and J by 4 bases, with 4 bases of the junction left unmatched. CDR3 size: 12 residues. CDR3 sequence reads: CSAAGGQYEQYF. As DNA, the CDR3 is TGCAGTGCCGCGGGAGGGCAGTACGAGCAGTACTTC.

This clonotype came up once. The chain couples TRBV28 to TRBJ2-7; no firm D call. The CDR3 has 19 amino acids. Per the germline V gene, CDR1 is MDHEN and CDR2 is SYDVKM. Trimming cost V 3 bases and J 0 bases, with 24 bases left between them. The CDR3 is CASSFQSRHRVVSSYEQYF. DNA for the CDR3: TGTGCCAGCAGTTTTCAATCCCGTCATAGGGTGGTTAGCTCCTACGAGCAGTACTTC. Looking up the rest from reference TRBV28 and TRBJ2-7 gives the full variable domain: DVKVTQSSRYLVKRTGEKVFLECVQDMDHENMFWYRQDPGLGLRLIYFSYDVKMKEKGDIPEGYSVSREKKERFSLILESASTNQTSMYLCASSFQSRHRVVSSYEQYFGPGTRLTVT.

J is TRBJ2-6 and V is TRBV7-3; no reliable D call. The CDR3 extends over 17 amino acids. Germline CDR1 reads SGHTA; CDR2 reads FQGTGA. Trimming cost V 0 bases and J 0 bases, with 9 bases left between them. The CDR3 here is CASSLTGRSSGANVLTF. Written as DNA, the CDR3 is TGTGCCAGCAGCTTAACTGGCAGGAGCTCTGGGGCCAACGTCCTGACTTTC. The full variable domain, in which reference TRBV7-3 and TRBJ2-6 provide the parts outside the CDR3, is GAGVSQTPSNKVTEKGKYVELRCDPISGHTALYWYRQSLGQGPEFLIYFQGTGAADDSGLPNDRFFAVRPEGSVSTLKIQRTERGDSAVYLCASSLTGRSSGANVLTFGAGSRLTVL.

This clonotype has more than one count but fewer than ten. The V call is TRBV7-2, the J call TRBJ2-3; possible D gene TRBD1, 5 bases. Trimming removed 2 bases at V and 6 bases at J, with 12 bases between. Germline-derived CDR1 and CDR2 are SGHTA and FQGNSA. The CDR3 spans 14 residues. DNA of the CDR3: TGTGCCAGCAGCTTATTGGCAGGGTGGGATACGCAGTATTTT. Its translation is CASSLLAGWDTQYF.

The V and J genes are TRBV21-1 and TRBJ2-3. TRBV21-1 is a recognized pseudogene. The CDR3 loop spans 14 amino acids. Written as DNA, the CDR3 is TGTGCCAGCAGCAAAGACAGATACTCAGATACGCAGTATTTT. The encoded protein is CASSKDRYSDTQYF.

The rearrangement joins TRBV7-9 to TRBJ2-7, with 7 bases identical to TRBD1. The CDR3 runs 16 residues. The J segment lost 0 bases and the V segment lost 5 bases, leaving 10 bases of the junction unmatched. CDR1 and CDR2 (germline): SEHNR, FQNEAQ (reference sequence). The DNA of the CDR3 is TGTGCCAGCAGCAACCCAGGACAGGACAGCTCCTACGAGCAGTACTTC. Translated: CASSNPGQDSSYEQYF.

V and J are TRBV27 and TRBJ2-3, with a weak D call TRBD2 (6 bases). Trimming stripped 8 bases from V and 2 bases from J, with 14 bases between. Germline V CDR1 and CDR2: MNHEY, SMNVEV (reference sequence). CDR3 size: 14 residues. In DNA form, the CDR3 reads TGTGCCAGCGCCTCCCGGGACTCCACAGATACGCAGTATTTT. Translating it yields CASASRDSTDTQYF.

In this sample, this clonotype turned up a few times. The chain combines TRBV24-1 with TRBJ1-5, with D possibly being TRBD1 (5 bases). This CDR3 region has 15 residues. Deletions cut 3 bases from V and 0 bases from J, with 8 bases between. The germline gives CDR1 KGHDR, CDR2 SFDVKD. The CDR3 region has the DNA TGTGCCACCAGTGATGCGGGGGATAGCAATCAGCCCCAGCATTTT. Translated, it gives CATSDAGDSNQPQHF.

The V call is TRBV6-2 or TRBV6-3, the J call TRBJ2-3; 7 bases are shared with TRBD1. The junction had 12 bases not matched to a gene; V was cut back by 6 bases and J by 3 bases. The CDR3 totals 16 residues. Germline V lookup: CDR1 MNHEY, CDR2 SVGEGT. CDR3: CASSQSPQGWTDTQYF. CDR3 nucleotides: TGTGCCAGCAGCCAAAGTCCACAGGGGTGGACAGATACGCAGTATTTT.

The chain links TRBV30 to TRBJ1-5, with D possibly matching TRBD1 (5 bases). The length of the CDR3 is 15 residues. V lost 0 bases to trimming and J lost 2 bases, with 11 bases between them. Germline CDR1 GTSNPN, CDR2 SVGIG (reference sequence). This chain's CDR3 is CAWSVGDGGNQPQHF. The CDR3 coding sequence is TGTGCCTGGAGTGTGGGGGATGGCGGCAATCAGCCCCAGCATTTT.

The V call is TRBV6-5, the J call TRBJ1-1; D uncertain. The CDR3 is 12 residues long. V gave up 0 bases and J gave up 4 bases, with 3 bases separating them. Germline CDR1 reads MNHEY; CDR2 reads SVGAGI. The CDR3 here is CASSYSTTEAFF. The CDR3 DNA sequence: TGTGCCAGCAGTTACTCGACCACTGAAGCTTTCTTT.

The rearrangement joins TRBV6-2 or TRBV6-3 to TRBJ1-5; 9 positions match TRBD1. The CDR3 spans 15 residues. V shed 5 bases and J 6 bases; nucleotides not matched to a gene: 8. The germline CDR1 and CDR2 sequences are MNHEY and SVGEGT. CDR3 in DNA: TGTGCCAGCAGTCAGGGACAGGGATTTGCTCAGCCCCAGCATTTT. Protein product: CASSQGQGFAQPQHF.

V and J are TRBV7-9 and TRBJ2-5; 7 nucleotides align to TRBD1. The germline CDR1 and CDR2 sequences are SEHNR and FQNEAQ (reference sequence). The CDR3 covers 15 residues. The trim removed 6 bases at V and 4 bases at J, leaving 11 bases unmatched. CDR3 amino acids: CASRVSGTVLETQYF. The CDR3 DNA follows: TGTGCCAGCAGAGTCTCCGGGACAGTCCTAGAGACCCAGTACTTC. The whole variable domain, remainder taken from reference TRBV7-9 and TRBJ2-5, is DTGVSQNPRHKITKRGQNVTFRCDPISEHNRLYWYRQTLGQGPEFLTYFQNEAQLEKSRLLSDRFSAERPKGSFSTLEIQRTEQGDSAMYLCASRVSGTVLETQYFGPGTRLLVL.

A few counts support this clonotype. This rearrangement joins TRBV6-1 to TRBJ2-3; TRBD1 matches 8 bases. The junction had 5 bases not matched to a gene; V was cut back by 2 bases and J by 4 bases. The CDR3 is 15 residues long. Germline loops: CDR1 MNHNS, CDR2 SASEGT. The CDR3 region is CASSELTGEPDTQYF. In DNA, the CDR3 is TGTGCCAGCAGTGAACTGACAGGGGAACCAGATACGCAGTATTTT.

In DNA form, the CDR3 reads TGTGCCAGCAGTTACTCGAGATCGGGGAACACTGAAGCTTTCTTT. Protein: CASSYSRSGNTEAFF. The chain carries TRBV6-2 or TRBV6-3 and TRBJ1-1, with D hard to call. Germline CDR1 is MNHEY and CDR2 is SVGEGT. The CDR3 is made up of 15 amino acids. Trimming shortened V by 0 bases and J by 1 base, and 9 bases separated the two germline ends.

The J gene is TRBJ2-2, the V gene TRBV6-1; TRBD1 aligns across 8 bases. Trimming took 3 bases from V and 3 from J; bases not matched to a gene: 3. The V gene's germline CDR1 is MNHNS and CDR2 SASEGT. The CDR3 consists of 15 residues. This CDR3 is CASSDRQGYTGELFF. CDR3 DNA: TGTGCCAGCAGTGATCGACAGGGGTACACCGGGGAGCTGTTTTTT.

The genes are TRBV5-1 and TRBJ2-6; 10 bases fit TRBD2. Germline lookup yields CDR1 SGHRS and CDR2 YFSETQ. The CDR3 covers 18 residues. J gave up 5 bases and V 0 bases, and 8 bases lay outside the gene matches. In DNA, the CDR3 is TGCGCCAGCAGCTTGGTTATTAGCGGGGGGTTTAGGGCCAACGTCCTGACTTTC. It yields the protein CASSLVISGGFRANVLTF.

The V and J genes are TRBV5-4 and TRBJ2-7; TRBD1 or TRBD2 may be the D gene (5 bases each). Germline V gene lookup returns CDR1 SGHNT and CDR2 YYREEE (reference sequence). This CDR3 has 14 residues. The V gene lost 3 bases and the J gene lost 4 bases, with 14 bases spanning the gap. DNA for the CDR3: TGTGCCAGCAGCTCGGGACGGAACCTATACGAGCAGTACTTC. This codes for CASSSGRNLYEQYF.

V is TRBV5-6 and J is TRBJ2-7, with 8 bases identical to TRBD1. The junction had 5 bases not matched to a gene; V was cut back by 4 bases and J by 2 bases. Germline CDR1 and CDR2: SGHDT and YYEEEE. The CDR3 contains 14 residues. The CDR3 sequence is CASSPGQAAYEQYF. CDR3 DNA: TGTGCCAGCAGCCCGGGACAGGCAGCCTACGAGCAGTACTTC.

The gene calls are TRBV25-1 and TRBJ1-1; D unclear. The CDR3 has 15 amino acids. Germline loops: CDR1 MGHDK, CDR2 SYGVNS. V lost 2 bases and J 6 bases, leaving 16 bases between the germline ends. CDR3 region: CASSELSLGTPEAFF. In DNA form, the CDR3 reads TGTGCCAGCAGTGAACTGTCCCTTGGAACCCCTGAAGCTTTCTTT.

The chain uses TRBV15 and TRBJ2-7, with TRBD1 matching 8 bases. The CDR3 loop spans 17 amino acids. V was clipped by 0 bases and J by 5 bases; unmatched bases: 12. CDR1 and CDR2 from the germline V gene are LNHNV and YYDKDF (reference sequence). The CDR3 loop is CATSRDLKGQGADEQYF. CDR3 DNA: TGTGCCACCAGCAGAGATCTCAAAGGGCAGGGGGCGGACGAGCAGTACTTC.

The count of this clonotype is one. CDR3 amino acids: CASSSPTRRQETQYF. The CDR3 coding sequence is TGTGCCAGCAGCTCGCCGACACGGCGACAAGAGACCCAGTACTTC. J is TRBJ2-5 and V is TRBV11-1; D ambiguous. CDR1 and CDR2 (germline): SGHAT, FQDESV (reference sequence). V was cut by 4 bases and J by 2 bases, with 14 bases left in between. This CDR3 spans 15 amino acids.

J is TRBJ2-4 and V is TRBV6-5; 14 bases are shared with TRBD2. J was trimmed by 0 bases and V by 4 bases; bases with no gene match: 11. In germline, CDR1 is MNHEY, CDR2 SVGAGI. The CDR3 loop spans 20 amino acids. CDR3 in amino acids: CASSSYQGTSGRGAKNIQYF. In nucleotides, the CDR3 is TGTGCCAGCAGTTCGTATCAGGGGACTAGCGGGAGAGGAGCCAAAAACATTCAGTACTTC.